The 2 T cell receptor beta chains below come from one sample, sequenced in a study of shared clonotypes between healthy human individuals. Clones were sequenced by immunoSEQ multiplex PCR, and TCRdb holds only the in-frame ones, with some missing. The sample shows approximately 2.1 million clones, 90% to 95% of them seen only once. Material: naive CD4+ T cells from PBMCs. Regarding subset: CD45RA+ positively selected. Every receptor here comes from a young man in good health. Some clones in this sample may be carry-over from other donors' samples.

The rearrangement links TRBV7-2 to TRBJ2-1; TRBD2 agrees at 8 bases. The germline V gene has CDR1 SGHTA and CDR2 FQGNSA. There are 13 residues in the CDR3. V dropped 3 bases and J dropped 6; count of bases not matched to a gene: 1. CDR3 residues: CASSLRGANEQFF. CDR3 nucleotide sequence: TGTGCCAGCAGCTTGCGGGGGGCCAATGAGCAGTTCTTC. Full variable domain (rest looked up from reference TRBV7-2 and TRBJ2-1): GAGVSQSPSNKVTEKGKDVELRCDPISGHTALYWYRQSLGQGLEFLIYFQGNSAPDKSGLPSDRFSAERTGGSVSTLTIQRTQQEDSAVYLCASSLRGANEQFFGPGTRLTVL.

The CDR3 nucleotides read TGTGCCAGCAGCCTCGCTAGCGGGCGTTGGTATTTT. It is translated as CASSLASGRWYF. The chain has TRBV5-4 and TRBJ2-3; TRBD2 matches 8 bases. The CDR3 sequence is 12 residues long. Germline values: CDR1 SGHNT, CDR2 YYREEE (reference sequence). The junction had 9 bases not matched to a gene; V was cut back by 4 bases and J by 14 bases.